This T cell receptor (beta chain) was sequenced in a study of blood T cell repertoires in COVID-19. The V gene lost 6 bases and the J gene lost 0 bases, with 12 bases spanning the gap. CDR3 size: 14 residues. Germline V gene sequence: CDR1 SGHRS, CDR2 YFSETQ. Per the study methods: For nucleated cells, counts were estimated from reference gene primer amplification. Sequencing was performed with immunoSEQ multiplex PCR; in TCRdb, only in-frame clones are kept and a portion is missing. Clone size and V and J calls were adopted from that table, with D and trimming inferred from the DNA. The data show fewer than 300,000 clones, with 85% to 90% seen just once and roughly 1.6% held by the top ten.

This chain connects TRBV5-1 to TRBJ1-1; possible D gene TRBD1, 5 bases. Sequenced sample: peripheral blood. The source of this sequence is a woman in her 40s who had recovered from COVID-19. The CDR3 reads CASNGGSLNTEAFF. The CDR3 DNA sequence: TGCGCCAGCAACGGGGGTAGCTTGAACACTGAAGCTTTCTTT.